This is a list of T cell receptor beta chains from one sample in a study of cytomegalovirus exposure and HLA in healthy donors. The protocol was immunoSEQ multiplex PCR, while the TCRdb copy is restricted to in-frame clones and leaves out a portion. The specimen's table records tens of thousands of clones. Sequencing input: PBMCs. The receptors derive from a man aged 35 to 55 in good health and CMV-seronegative. Each CDR3 is given with its conserved first and last residue. Each record gives: D gene, V gene, J gene, CDR3 DNA, CDR3 protein. The D gene is left open where the match is weak.

d_gene: NA
v_gene: TRBV14
j_gene: TRBJ2-7
CDR3nt: TGTGCCAGCAGTACCCAGTTCGAGCAGTACTTC
CDR3aa: CASSTQFEQYF

d_gene: NA
v_gene: TRBV6-5
j_gene: TRBJ2-3
CDR3nt: TGTGCCAGCACCCCATTTCAGGCCAGCACAGATACGCAGTATTTT
CDR3aa: CASTPFQASTDTQYF

d_gene: NA
v_gene: TRBV11-2
j_gene: TRBJ2-1
CDR3nt: TGTGCCAGCAGCTTGTTTGGGCAGACCTACAATGAGCAGTTCTTC
CDR3aa: CASSLFGQTYNEQFF

d_gene: NA
v_gene: TRBV19
j_gene: TRBJ1-2
CDR3nt: TGTGCCACCCAGGGGATTAACTATGGCTACACCTTC
CDR3aa: CATQGINYGYTF

d_gene: NA
v_gene: TRBV5-6
j_gene: TRBJ1-6
CDR3nt: TGTGCCAGCAGCTTGGCAGGGCGGCTGGGTTCACCCCTCCACTTT
CDR3aa: CASSLAGRLGSPLHF

d_gene: NA
v_gene: TRBV18
j_gene: TRBJ2-4
CDR3nt: TGTGCCAGCTCACTTACGGACGGTGGATCATGGGACAAACGACACATTCAGTACTTC
CDR3aa: CASSLTDGGSWDKRHIQYF

d_gene: TRBD2
v_gene: TRBV7-8
j_gene: TRBJ2-2
CDR3nt: TGTGCCAGCAGCCTAACTAGCGGGGGGAACACCGGGGAGCTGTTTTTT
CDR3aa: CASSLTSGGNTGELFF

d_gene: TRBD1
v_gene: TRBV6-5
j_gene: TRBJ2-7
CDR3nt: TGTGCCAGCAGTTATCTAGGGGACAGGACCTACGAGCAGTACTTC
CDR3aa: CASSYLGDRTYEQYF

d_gene: NA
v_gene: TRBV30
j_gene: TRBJ2-1
CDR3nt: TGTGCCTGGAGTGTATTTGCGGGGCCAAGTGGGGATGAGCAGTTCTTC
CDR3aa: CAWSVFAGPSGDEQFF

d_gene: NA
v_gene: TRBV6-4
j_gene: TRBJ1-1
CDR3nt: TGTGCCAGCAGCGAACAGGCGAACACTGAAGCTTTCTTT
CDR3aa: CASSEQANTEAFF

d_gene: NA
v_gene: TRBV6-1
j_gene: TRBJ2-7
CDR3nt: TGTGCCAGCAGTGATGCCTATGGACTGGGCTACGAGCAGTACTTC
CDR3aa: CASSDAYGLGYEQYF

d_gene: NA
v_gene: TRBV14
j_gene: TRBJ1-1
CDR3nt: TGTGCCAGCAGCCAACCTCTCAGCGTGGGGGGGCGGCGAACTGAAGCTTTCTTT
CDR3aa: CASSQPLSVGGRRTEAFF

d_gene: NA
v_gene: TRBV29-1
j_gene: TRBJ1-2
CDR3nt: TGCAGCGTTGGTTGGCAGGGCGGCTATGGCTACACCTTC
CDR3aa: CSVGWQGGYGYTF

d_gene: TRBD1
v_gene: TRBV11-3
j_gene: TRBJ2-1
CDR3nt: TGTGCCAGCAGCTCGACAGGGGTCAATGAGCAGTTCTTC
CDR3aa: CASSSTGVNEQFF

d_gene: TRBD2
v_gene: TRBV7-6
j_gene: TRBJ2-1
CDR3nt: TGTGCCAGCAGCAGAACTAGCGGGGGGAGCTCCTACAATGAGCAGTTCTTC
CDR3aa: CASSRTSGGSSYNEQFF

d_gene: TRBD2
v_gene: TRBV27
j_gene: TRBJ2-2
CDR3nt: TGTGCCAGCAGTTTCGGTAGCGGGGGGGCCGGGGAGCTGTTTTTT
CDR3aa: CASSFGSGGAGELFF

d_gene: NA
v_gene: TRBV30
j_gene: TRBJ2-5
CDR3nt: TGTGCCTGGAGTGTTAATCGGGAGACCCAGTACTTC
CDR3aa: CAWSVNRETQYF

d_gene: TRBD2
v_gene: TRBV9
j_gene: TRBJ2-1
CDR3nt: TGTGCCAGCAGCCATCTAGCGGGGGAGTACAATGAGCAGTTCTTC
CDR3aa: CASSHLAGEYNEQFF

d_gene: NA
v_gene: TRBV30
j_gene: TRBJ1-2
CDR3nt: TGTGCCTGGACCAACCGAGGTGACTACTCCTTC
CDR3aa: CAWTNRGDYSF

d_gene: NA
v_gene: TRBV25-1
j_gene: TRBJ2-5
CDR3nt: TGTGCCAGCAGAGAGACAGTCCAAGAGACCCAGTACTTC
CDR3aa: CASRETVQETQYF

d_gene: NA
v_gene: TRBV5-5
j_gene: TRBJ1-6
CDR3nt: TGTGCCAGCAGCGTGGACACGCCTAATTCACCCCTCCACTTT
CDR3aa: CASSVDTPNSPLHF

d_gene: TRBD2
v_gene: TRBV5-1
j_gene: TRBJ2-1
CDR3nt: TGCGCCAGCAGCTTGAGTAGGAGGGGTGGAGTGGGACTACCACTCTACAATGAGCAGTTCTTC
CDR3aa: CASSLSRRGGVGLPLYNEQFF

d_gene: TRBD1
v_gene: TRBV4-1
j_gene: TRBJ1-6
CDR3nt: TGCGCCAGCAGCCAGGAGGGGGCCGGGAATTCACCCCTCCACTTT
CDR3aa: CASSQEGAGNSPLHF

d_gene: NA
v_gene: TRBV6-4
j_gene: TRBJ1-5
CDR3nt: TGTGCCAGCAGCCCGGACACCGAGCAGCCCCAGCATTTT
CDR3aa: CASSPDTEQPQHF

d_gene: TRBD2
v_gene: TRBV27
j_gene: TRBJ2-3
CDR3nt: TGCGCCAGCAGTTCTCGAGCGGGGGGCACAGATACGCAGTATTTT
CDR3aa: CASSSRAGGTDTQYF

d_gene: NA
v_gene: TRBV9
j_gene: TRBJ1-3
CDR3nt: TGTGCCAGCAGCGTACGGGGTCACTCTGGAAACACCATATATTTT
CDR3aa: CASSVRGHSGNTIYF

d_gene: NA
v_gene: TRBV5-1
j_gene: TRBJ2-2
CDR3nt: TGCGCCAGCAGCTCGGGACAGAACACCGGGGAGCTGTTTTTT
CDR3aa: CASSSGQNTGELFF

d_gene: TRBD1
v_gene: TRBV30
j_gene: TRBJ2-7
CDR3nt: TGTGCCTGGGGACCCGGGACAGTCACCTACGAGCAGTACTTC
CDR3aa: CAWGPGTVTYEQYF

d_gene: TRBD1
v_gene: TRBV9
j_gene: TRBJ1-2
CDR3nt: TGTGCCAGCAGCGTAGCGGACAGGGTGGATGGCTACACCTTC
CDR3aa: CASSVADRVDGYTF

d_gene: NA
v_gene: TRBV6-1
j_gene: TRBJ2-5
CDR3nt: TGTGCCAGCAGTGAAACACGAGAGACCCAGTACTTC
CDR3aa: CASSETRETQYF

d_gene: NA
v_gene: TRBV7-8
j_gene: TRBJ2-7
CDR3nt: TGTGCCACTTCACAGGGAACCTACGAGCAGTACTTC
CDR3aa: CATSQGTYEQYF

d_gene: TRBD1
v_gene: TRBV7-8
j_gene: TRBJ2-7
CDR3nt: TGTGCCAGCAGCGCGGGGACAGGGGTCGAGCAGTACTTC
CDR3aa: CASSAGTGVEQYF

d_gene: TRBD2
v_gene: TRBV5-1
j_gene: TRBJ2-1
CDR3nt: TGCGCCAGCAGCTTGACTAGCGGGGGCTACAATGAGCAGTTCTTC
CDR3aa: CASSLTSGGYNEQFF

d_gene: TRBD1
v_gene: TRBV6-1
j_gene: TRBJ2-1
CDR3nt: TGTGCCAGCAGTGTACAGGGGACCTACAATGAGCAGTTCTTC
CDR3aa: CASSVQGTYNEQFF

d_gene: TRBD1
v_gene: TRBV7-2
j_gene: TRBJ1-5
CDR3nt: TGTGCCAGCAGCCCGGGACAGGCCCTCAATCAGCCCCAGCATTTT
CDR3aa: CASSPGQALNQPQHF

d_gene: NA
v_gene: TRBV7-6
j_gene: TRBJ2-2
CDR3nt: TGTGCCAGCAGCCGGGGCGGGGAGCTGTTTTTT
CDR3aa: CASSRGGELFF

d_gene: NA
v_gene: TRBV6-1
j_gene: TRBJ2-1
CDR3nt: TGTGCCAGCAGCCTCTACAATGAGCAGTTCTTC
CDR3aa: CASSLYNEQFF

d_gene: TRBD2
v_gene: TRBV6-1
j_gene: TRBJ2-1
CDR3nt: TGTGCCAGCAGTGATGCGCGGAGACTTAGCGGGGGGGCAGACAATGAGCAGTTCTTC
CDR3aa: CASSDARRLSGGADNEQFF

d_gene: NA
v_gene: TRBV19
j_gene: TRBJ1-3
CDR3nt: TGTGCCAGTAGTACACGGACGGGAGGCGGAAACACCATATATTTT
CDR3aa: CASSTRTGGGNTIYF

d_gene: NA
v_gene: TRBV14
j_gene: TRBJ1-1
CDR3nt: TGTGCCAGCAGTCGACAGACAAGCTCCATGAACACTGAAGCTTTCTTT
CDR3aa: CASSRQTSSMNTEAFF

d_gene: TRBD1
v_gene: TRBV5-1
j_gene: TRBJ1-3
CDR3nt: TGCGCCAGCAGCTCGGGACAGGGGGCAAACACCATATATTTT
CDR3aa: CASSSGQGANTIYF

d_gene: NA
v_gene: TRBV7-8
j_gene: TRBJ1-2
CDR3nt: TGTGCCAGCAGCTTAGGGATTCAGGCCAACTATGGCTACACCTTC
CDR3aa: CASSLGIQANYGYTF

d_gene: TRBD2
v_gene: TRBV30
j_gene: TRBJ2-1
CDR3nt: TGTGCCTGGTCTTGGGCGGGGGGTTCCAGAAGCTCCTACAATGAGCAGTTCTTC
CDR3aa: CAWSWAGGSRSSYNEQFF

d_gene: NA
v_gene: TRBV15
j_gene: TRBJ2-7
CDR3nt: TGTGCCACCAGCAGAGATCGTAAAGGAGCCTACGAGCAGTACTTC
CDR3aa: CATSRDRKGAYEQYF

d_gene: NA
v_gene: TRBV2
j_gene: TRBJ1-6
CDR3nt: TGTGCCAGCAGTGAAGAGATTCCAAGAGGAGGTTCACCCCTCCACTTT
CDR3aa: CASSEEIPRGGSPLHF

d_gene: TRBD2
v_gene: TRBV30
j_gene: TRBJ2-3
CDR3nt: TGTGCCTGGAGCGATACCTCTCTCACTAGCGGGGGTAGCACAGATACGCAGTATTTT
CDR3aa: CAWSDTSLTSGGSTDTQYF

d_gene: TRBD2
v_gene: TRBV7-9
j_gene: TRBJ2-5
CDR3nt: TGTGCCAGCAGGGGACTAGCGGGAACACCTCAAGAGACCCAGTACTTC
CDR3aa: CASRGLAGTPQETQYF

d_gene: TRBD1
v_gene: TRBV6-6
j_gene: TRBJ2-7
CDR3nt: TGTGCCAGCAGCCTATCCCCTGGACAGGCCTACGAGCAGTACTTC
CDR3aa: CASSLSPGQAYEQYF

d_gene: NA
v_gene: TRBV5-1
j_gene: TRBJ2-7
CDR3nt: TGCGCCAGCAGCTGGGGAAGTCGGCAGGGTGACGAGCAGTACTTC
CDR3aa: CASSWGSRQGDEQYF

d_gene: NA
v_gene: TRBV7-9
j_gene: TRBJ2-1
CDR3nt: TGTGCCAGCAGCCCAAAAGGAGTTACCTACAATGAGCAGTTCTTC
CDR3aa: CASSPKGVTYNEQFF

d_gene: NA
v_gene: TRBV7-2
j_gene: TRBJ1-1
CDR3nt: TGTGCCAGCACAATCGATAGGAGGGCCACTGAAGCTTTCTTT
CDR3aa: CASTIDRRATEAFF

d_gene: NA
v_gene: TRBV11-2
j_gene: TRBJ2-7
CDR3nt: TGTGCCAGCAGCCCCGTGGCAGCGACCTACGAGCAGTACTTC
CDR3aa: CASSPVAATYEQYF

d_gene: NA
v_gene: TRBV5-6
j_gene: TRBJ1-2
CDR3nt: TGTGCCAGCAGCTTGGCGGCAGGGACTAACTATGGCTACACCTTC
CDR3aa: CASSLAAGTNYGYTF

d_gene: NA
v_gene: TRBV9
j_gene: TRBJ2-5
CDR3nt: TGTGCCAGCAGCCCTGGACTAAGAAGGGGGACAGAAGAGACCCAGTACTTC
CDR3aa: CASSPGLRRGTEETQYF